Listed below are T cell receptor beta chains from one sample, sequenced in a study of technical replicates of blood from several donors. Method: immunoSEQ multiplex PCR; TCRdb's copy keeps in-frame clones and lacks some. Among over 10,000 clones listed, roughly 80% were seen once. The sequencing sample was made of PBMCs. The receptors here all came from a human donor in good health. The CDR3 runs from the conserved cysteine through the conserved F or W. A D gene is named only where the DNA matches it firmly. Size is omitted from some rows. Given values are once, few, many or a class for expanded clones.

D: TRBD2; J: TRBJ2-1; V: TRBV7-2; size: .; CDR3: CASRGLAEYNEQFF; DNA: TGTGCCAGCCGGGGACTAGCGGAGTACAATGAGCAGTTCTTC
D: TRBD2; J: TRBJ2-2; V: TRBV18; size: .; CDR3: CASSPWSLAGGDGELFF; DNA: TGTGCCAGCTCACCTTGGAGCCTAGCGGGAGGTGACGGGGAGCTGTTTTTT
D: .; J: TRBJ2-3; V: TRBV5-4; size: .; CDR3: CASSLDGGTDTQYF; DNA: TGTGCCAGCAGCTTGGACGGGGGCACAGATACGCAGTATTTT
D: TRBD1; J: TRBJ2-7; V: TRBV5-1; size: .; CDR3: CASSPLTDRVTHEQYF; DNA: TGCGCCAGCAGCCCTCTGACGGACAGGGTAACCCACGAGCAGTACTTC
D: TRBD2; J: TRBJ2-2; V: TRBV5-5; size: .; CDR3: CASSFGGSDGELFF; DNA: TGTGCCAGCAGCTTCGGGGGGTCGGACGGGGAGCTGTTTTTT
D: .; J: TRBJ1-3; V: TRBV5-1; size: .; CDR3: CASSLDGPQGPSGNTIYF; DNA: TGCGCCAGCAGCTTGGACGGTCCGCAGGGCCCCTCTGGAAACACCATATATTTT
D: .; J: TRBJ2-1; V: TRBV18; size: .; CDR3: CASSSDSQSSYNEQFF; DNA: TGTGCCAGCTCATCGGACAGTCAGAGCTCCTACAATGAGCAGTTCTTC
D: .; J: TRBJ1-2; V: TRBV28; size: .; CDR3: CASSSLYGYTF; DNA: TGTGCCAGCAGTTCCCTTTATGGCTACACCTTC
D: .; J: TRBJ1-5; V: TRBV19; size: once; CDR3: CASSMAGRGNQPQHF; DNA: TGTGCCAGTAGTATGGCGGGTAGAGGCAATCAGCCCCAGCATTTT
D: TRBD2; J: TRBJ2-7; V: TRBV2; size: .; CDR3: CAMRTSVAYEQYF; DNA: TGTGCCATGCGGACTAGCGTCGCCTACGAGCAGTACTTC
D: .; J: TRBJ2-7; V: TRBV7-9; size: .; CDR3: CASSAGGAGSFDEQYF; DNA: TGTGCCAGCAGCGCTGGCGGCGCAGGGTCATTCGACGAGCAGTACTTC
D: TRBD1; J: TRBJ2-5; V: TRBV29-1; size: .; CDR3: CSVDRQGQETQYF; DNA: TGCAGCGTTGATAGACAGGGACAAGAGACCCAGTACTTC
D: TRBD1; J: TRBJ1-2; V: TRBV6-1; size: .; CDR3: CASSEIGQVHSDGYTF; DNA: TGTGCCAGCAGTGAGATCGGACAGGTCCATTCAGATGGCTACACCTTC
D: TRBD2; J: TRBJ2-7; V: TRBV6-1; size: .; CDR3: CASSDGAGAPHEQYF; DNA: TGTGCCAGCAGTGATGGGGCGGGAGCCCCGCACGAGCAGTACTTC
D: TRBD1; J: TRBJ2-7; V: TRBV6-5; size: .; CDR3: CASSTRQGALEQYF; DNA: TGTGCCAGCAGTACTCGACAGGGGGCCCTAGAGCAGTACTTC
D: .; J: TRBJ2-3; V: TRBV15; size: .; CDR3: CATSRDLQVGPTDTQYF; DNA: TGTGCCACCAGCAGAGATCTGCAGGTGGGGCCCACAGATACGCAGTATTTT
D: .; J: TRBJ2-7; V: TRBV18; size: .; CDR3: CASSPQEGVYEQYF; DNA: TGTGCCAGCTCACCACAAGAGGGGGTCTACGAGCAGTACTTC
D: .; J: TRBJ2-7; V: TRBV12-2; size: few; CDR3: CASRLGGDSYEQYF; DNA: TGTGCAAGTCGCTTAGGCGGAGATAGCTACGAGCAGTACTTC
D: TRBD1; J: TRBJ2-5; V: TRBV5-1; size: .; CDR3: CASSLATGAEETQYF; DNA: TGCGCCAGCAGCTTGGCCACAGGGGCGGAAGAGACCCAGTACTTC
D: TRBD2; J: TRBJ2-1; V: TRBV11-3; size: .; CDR3: CASSRTSGLSSYNEQFF; DNA: TGTGCCAGCAGTCGTACTAGCGGTCTAAGCTCCTACAATGAGCAGTTCTTC
D: TRBD2; J: TRBJ2-7; V: TRBV5-1; size: .; CDR3: CASSLVLAAGEYEQYF; DNA: TGCGCCAGCAGCTTGGTTTTGGCAGCGGGGGAGTACGAGCAGTACTTC
D: .; J: TRBJ2-3; V: TRBV29-1; size: .; CDR3: CSVEQGFLTDTQYF; DNA: TGCAGCGTTGAACAGGGATTTTTGACAGATACGCAGTATTTT
D: .; J: TRBJ1-1; V: TRBV7-3; size: few; CDR3: CASSNGQLNTEAFF; DNA: TGTGCCAGCAGCAACGGACAGCTGAACACTGAAGCTTTCTTT
D: TRBD2; J: TRBJ2-5; V: TRBV15; size: .; CDR3: CATSISGRETQYF; DNA: TGTGCCACCAGCATTAGCGGGAGAGAGACCCAGTACTTC